This T cell receptor beta chain was profiled in a study of T cell changes during pregnancy in multiple sclerosis. Repertoires were generated with immunoSEQ multiplex PCR, while TCRdb's copy carries only in-frame clones and drops some. In the table there are fewer than 70,000 clones, approximately 91% of which are singletons. Trimming cost V 0 bases and J 5 bases; bases outside gene matches: 2. The V gene's germline CDR1 is MNHNY and CDR2 SVGAGI (reference sequence). This CDR3 is 15 amino acids long. The sequences come from peripheral blood, collected in the third trimester of pregnancy. The receptor was derived from a female donor with multiple sclerosis, enrolled in a pregnancy study. The chain combines TRBV6-6 with TRBJ2-7; 12 bases are shared with TRBD1. The CDR3 spells CASSYSGQGAHEQYF. The CDR3 nucleotides are TGTGCCAGCAGTTACTCGGGACAGGGGGCCCACGAGCAGTACTTC.